This T cell receptor (beta chain) is from a study of T cell repertoires in cytomegalovirus infection. Study in general: Newly reported HLA-C-restricted and thoroughly characterized HLA-B-restricted CMV epitopes were employed.

Study-level points and caveats: The study found HLA-C-restricted CMV-specific TCR beta clonotypes dominating the ex vivo response.

This CDR3 has 15 residues. The germline V gene has CDR1 SGHDN and CDR2 FVKESK. Trimming shortened V by 4 bases and J by 4 bases, and 16 bases separated the two germline ends. This clonotype came up many times. Antigen unknown. TCRdb itself ran the reads through MiXCR, one entry per CDR3 protein. The sample has about 920,000 distinct CDR3 sequences, about 33% seen once. The sequence was obtained from a human donor in good health (CMV status not recorded). Some clones in this sample may be carry-over from other donors' samples. The chain has TRBV14 and TRBJ1-2; D gene ambiguous. This sample comprised cultured CD8+ T cells from PBMCs, obtained from culture after CMV antigen stimulation. CDR3 in amino acids: CASSPRTAYSYGYTF. The DNA for the CDR3 is TGTGCCAGCAGCCCCCGGACGGCTTATAGCTATGGCTACACCTTC.